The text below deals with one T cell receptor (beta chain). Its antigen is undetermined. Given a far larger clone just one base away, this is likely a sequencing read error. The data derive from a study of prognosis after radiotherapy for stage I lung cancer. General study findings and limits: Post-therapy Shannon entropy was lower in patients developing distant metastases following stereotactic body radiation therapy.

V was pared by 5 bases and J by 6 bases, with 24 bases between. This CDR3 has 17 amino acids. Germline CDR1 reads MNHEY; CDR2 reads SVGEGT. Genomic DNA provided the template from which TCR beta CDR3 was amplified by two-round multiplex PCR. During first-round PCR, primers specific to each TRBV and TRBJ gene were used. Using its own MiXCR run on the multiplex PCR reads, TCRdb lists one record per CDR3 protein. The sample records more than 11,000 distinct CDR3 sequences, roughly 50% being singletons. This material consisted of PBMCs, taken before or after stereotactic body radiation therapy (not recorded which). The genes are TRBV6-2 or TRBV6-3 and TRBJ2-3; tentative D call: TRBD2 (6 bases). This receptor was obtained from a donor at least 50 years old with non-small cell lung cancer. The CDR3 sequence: CASSEELGSGSSDTQYF. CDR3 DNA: TGTGCCAGCAGTGAAGAGTTGGGTAGCGGCTCGTCCGATACGCAGTATTTT.